This T cell receptor beta chain was retrieved from a study of blood T cell repertoires in COVID-19. Turning to the study itself: Some COVID-19 samples were acute and others convalescent; all came from the United States, Italy and Spain. T cells, B-cell-depleted T cells, or PBMCs provided the cDNA or gDNA that served as material.

In the authors' workflow: Using reference gene primer amplification, nucleated cell counts were estimated. The table came from immunoSEQ multiplex PCR; TCRdb's copy has only in-frame clones and leaves some out. The DNA was the basis for D and trimming; V, J and clone size are from that table. Of 40,000 to 55,000 clones listed, roughly nine tenths are singletons. The germline V gene encodes CDR1 LNHNV and CDR2 YYDKDF (reference sequence). CDR3 size: 15 residues. The germline V and J ends were trimmed by 5 bases and 2 bases, with 13 bases remaining between them. The sequencing sample was made of peripheral blood. This receptor was obtained from a woman at least 80 years old with acute or convalescent COVID-19. The J gene is TRBJ1-5, the V gene TRBV15; no clear D gene. DNA of the CDR3: TGTGCCACCAGCCCCCGAGGCGGGGGCAATCAGCCCCAGCATTTT. Residues: CATSPRGGGNQPQHF.